A single sample is the source of the 25 T cell receptor beta chains below, sequenced in a study of T cell responses to AZD1222 COVID-19 vaccine. Profiled with immunoSEQ multiplex PCR; TCRdb holds only in-frame clones, not every one. The table records 130,000 to 150,000 clones, around 83% of them present only once. This specimen was peripheral blood, taken on day 0 of MenACWY control vaccination. The receptors come from an adult in good health.

The chain is built from TRBV18 and TRBJ1-6; possible D gene TRBD1, 5 bases. This CDR3 is built from 16 residues. Germline V lookup: CDR1 KGHSH, CDR2 LQKENI. Between the trimmed V and J ends, which lost 0 bases and 5 bases, there was a span of 11 bases. The CDR3 bases are TGTGCCAGCTCACCACCCGGGACGGCCCATAATTCACCCCTCCACTTT. This gives the protein CASSPPGTAHNSPLHF.

The genes are TRBV19 and TRBJ1-4; 9 nucleotides match TRBD1. This CDR3 region has 15 residues. Looked up from germline, CDR1 is LNHDA and CDR2 is SQIVND (reference sequence). J was trimmed by 7 bases and V by 5 bases; bases with no gene match: 8. CDR3 loop: CASSATGGGGEKLFF. The DNA for the CDR3 is TGTGCCAGTAGTGCCACAGGGGGCGGTGGTGAAAAACTGTTTTTT.

The V and J genes are TRBV9 and TRBJ2-1, with 8 bases that match TRBD2. This CDR3 contains 15 residues. Unmatched junction bases numbered 5, after V lost 0 bases and J lost 6 bases. In germline, CDR1 is SGDLS, CDR2 YYNGEE. DNA for the CDR3: TGTGCCAGCAGCGTAGGAGCGGGGGCCTCCAATGAGCAGTTCTTC. It codes for CASSVGAGASNEQFF. The variable domain in full, completed from reference TRBV9 and TRBJ2-1, reads DSGVTQTPKHLITATGQRVTLRCSPRSGDLSVYWYQQSLDQGLQFLIQYYNGEERAKGNILERFSAQQFPDLHSELNLSSLELGDSALYFCASSVGAGASNEQFFGPGTRLTVL.

The rearrangement uses TRBV11-3 and TRBJ2-1; 7 positions agree with TRBD2. The germline V gene has CDR1 SGHNT and CDR2 YENEEA. Trimming cost V 3 bases and J 8 bases; bases outside gene matches: 10. CDR3 length: 15 residues. The CDR3 spells CASSLGEGLGDEQFF. The DNA of the CDR3 is TGTGCCAGCAGCTTGGGGGAGGGGCTAGGGGATGAGCAGTTCTTC.

J is TRBJ1-4 and V is TRBV5-1; no clear D gene. The CDR3 consists of 14 residues. The germline gives CDR1 SGHRS, CDR2 YFSETQ. Between the trimmed V and J ends, which lost 0 bases and 7 bases, there was a span of 10 bases. The CDR3 region has the DNA TGCGCCAGCAGCTTGGCTGCACAGAGTGAAAAACTGTTTTTT. Translated, it gives CASSLAAQSEKLFF.

This rearrangement joins TRBV5-5 to TRBJ1-2; 7 nucleotides line up with TRBD1. This CDR3 contains 13 residues. J was trimmed by 6 bases and V by 4 bases; bases with no gene match: 6. Germline lookup yields CDR1 SGHKS and CDR2 YYEKEE (reference sequence). This chain's CDR3 is CASSLLQGNGYTF. The CDR3 DNA reads as TGTGCCAGCAGCCTCCTACAGGGGAATGGCTACACCTTC.

The genes are TRBV15 and TRBJ1-1; D call uncertain. There are 15 residues in the CDR3. V was shortened by 1 base and J by 1 base, with 10 bases between the two germline ends. CDR1 LNHNV and CDR2 YYDKDF come from the germline V gene (reference sequence). The CDR3 DNA follows: TGTGCCACCAGCAGAGGGGGTTCATCGAACACTGAAGCTTTCTTT. The encoded protein is CATSRGGSSNTEAFF.

The rearrangement links TRBV3-1 (or the pseudogene TRBV3-2) to TRBJ2-3; possible D gene TRBD1, 6 bases. Germline loops: CDR1 LGHDT, CDR2 YNNKEL (reference sequence). V shed 4 bases and J shed 1 base, with 15 bases lying between them. The CDR3 consists of 16 residues. The CDR3 loop reads CASSPVGGSGTDTQYF. CDR3 DNA: TGTGCCAGCAGCCCGGTTGGGGGCTCTGGCACAGATACGCAGTATTTT.

The chain's CDR3 is CASTPRGPSLSYNEQFF. CDR3 coding DNA: TGTGCCAGTACCCCTCGAGGTCCATCATTGTCCTACAATGAGCAGTTCTTC. The V call is TRBV19, the J call TRBJ2-1; D gene unclear. This CDR3 has 17 amino acids. Germline-derived CDR1 and CDR2 are LNHDA and SQIVND (reference sequence). V was clipped by 7 bases and J by 1 base, with 20 bases between them. Combining the CDR3 with reference TRBV19 and TRBJ2-1 gives the whole variable domain DGGITQSPKYLFRKEGQNVTLSCEQNLNHDAMYWYRQDPGQGLRLIYYSQIVNDFQKGDIAEGYSVSREKKESFPLTVTSAQKNPTAFYLCASTPRGPSLSYNEQFFGPGTRLTVL.

The chain carries TRBV3-1 (or the pseudogene TRBV3-2) and TRBJ2-1; 8 nucleotides match TRBD2. V trimming: 8 bases; J trimming: 15 bases; junction bases outside the gene matches: 9. CDR3 length: 11 residues. In germline, CDR1 is LGHDT, CDR2 YNNKEL (reference sequence). For the CDR3, the DNA is TGTGCCAGCCGGGCCCGCGGGGGGCTGTTCTTC. Translating it yields CASRARGGLFF.

This chain connects TRBV19 to TRBJ1-2; no firm D call. CDR3 size: 13 residues. The ends were cut back, 5 bases at V and 4 bases at J, with 11 bases in the middle. Germline lookup yields CDR1 LNHDA and CDR2 SQIVND (reference sequence). CDR3 nucleotide sequence: TGTGCCAGTAGTTTCCGGGGTCTCTATGGCTACACCTTC. Its translation is CASSFRGLYGYTF.

This clone was seen a single time. J is TRBJ2-4 and V is TRBV19; D not certain. Trimming stripped 9 bases from V and 2 bases from J, with 20 bases between. From germline, CDR1 is LNHDA and CDR2 SQIVND (reference sequence). The CDR3 totals 16 residues. CDR3 sequence (DNA): TGTGCCAGGATGAGGTTTGGGAAATTGTCCAAAAACATTCAGTACTTC. Translating gives CARMRFGKLSKNIQYF.

V is TRBV11-2 and J is TRBJ1-5; no definite D call. This CDR3 spans 15 amino acids. Germline V gene data show CDR1 as SGHAT and CDR2 as FQNNGV. With 0 bases removed from V and 4 bases from J, the gap between germline ends came to 10 bases. The CDR3 reads CASSLDASGNQPQHF. CDR3 bases: TGTGCCAGCAGCTTAGATGCAAGTGGGAATCAGCCCCAGCATTTT.

The chain recombines TRBV6-5 with TRBJ1-1; D not certain. CDR1 MNHEY and CDR2 SVGAGI come from the germline V gene. V was trimmed by 6 bases and J by 4 bases, leaving 12 bases between them. The CDR3 is 13 amino acids. In DNA form, the CDR3 reads TGTGCCAGCAGCCCAAGGTTTGCCACTGAAGCTTTCTTT. As protein: CASSPRFATEAFF.

This rearrangement joins TRBV29-1 to TRBJ1-2; the match to TRBD1 covers 8 bases. Germline-derived CDR1 and CDR2 are SQVTM and ANQGSEA. The CDR3 is 11 residues long. The CDR3 nucleotides read TGCAGTACGGGACAGGCGGATGGCTACACCTTC. It yields the protein CSTGQADGYTF.

The chain joins TRBV11-2 to TRBJ1-6; D call uncertain. There are 13 residues in the CDR3. Germline CDR1 is SGHAT and CDR2 is FQNNGV. Trimming pared 4 bases from V and 4 bases from J, leaving 5 bases between. The CDR3 region is CASSSLYNSPLHF. The CDR3 DNA sequence: TGTGCCAGCAGCTCCCTTTATAATTCACCCCTCCACTTT.

CDR3 sequence: CATRIPGNYGYTF. The DNA of the CDR3 is TGTGCCACCCGAATACCAGGGAACTATGGCTACACCTTC. This chain links TRBV19 with TRBJ1-2; D is possibly TRBD1 (5 bases). Germline lookup yields CDR1 LNHDA and CDR2 SQIVND (reference sequence). The CDR3 extends over 13 amino acids. The V gene lost 10 bases and the J gene lost 2 bases, with 14 bases spanning the gap. Looking up the rest from reference TRBV19 and TRBJ1-2 gives the full variable domain: DGGITQSPKYLFRKEGQNVTLSCEQNLNHDAMYWYRQDPGQGLRLIYYSQIVNDFQKGDIAEGYSVSREKKESFPLTVTSAQKNPTAFYLCATRIPGNYGYTFGSGTRLTVV.

The V gene is TRBV19, the J gene TRBJ2-5; 13 bases fit TRBD2. J gave up 1 base and V 5 bases, and 4 bases lay outside the gene matches. Germline values: CDR1 LNHDA, CDR2 SQIVND (reference sequence). The CDR3 is 16 residues long. The CDR3 region is CASSFGLAGAQETQYF. The CDR3 DNA follows: TGTGCCAGTAGTTTTGGACTAGCGGGGGCCCAAGAGACCCAGTACTTC.

This clone was seen a single time. V gene TRBV19 combines with J gene TRBJ2-2, with 9 bases that match TRBD1. The CDR3 has 17 amino acids. The ends lost 6 bases at V and 3 bases at J; junction bases unmatched: 11. Germline V gene data show CDR1 as LNHDA and CDR2 as SQIVND (reference sequence). CDR3 sequence: CASSVKRWTGDTGELFF. The CDR3 DNA reads TGTGCCAGTAGCGTAAAAAGGTGGACAGGGGACACCGGGGAGCTGTTTTTT.

The CDR3 DNA is TGTGCCAGCAGCCAATTCATAGAGACCCAGTACTTC. It translates to CASSQFIETQYF. This chain links TRBV14 with TRBJ2-5; D is unresolved. Germline V gene data show CDR1 as SGHDN and CDR2 as FVKESK. The length of the CDR3 is 12 residues. V lost 2 bases and J 4 bases, leaving 5 bases between the germline ends.

The CDR3 sequence is CASGLFPPGDAEQFF. DNA for the CDR3: TGTGCTAGTGGTTTGTTCCCTCCGGGTGATGCTGAGCAGTTCTTC. V and J are TRBV12-5 and TRBJ2-1; D is undetermined. The CDR3 totals 15 residues. Germline V gene sequence: CDR1 LGHNT, CDR2 FRNRAP. V gave up 2 bases and J gave up 9 bases, with 17 bases separating them. The full variable domain, in which reference TRBV12-5 and TRBJ2-1 provide the parts outside the CDR3, is DARVTQTPRHKVTEMGQEVTMRCQPILGHNTVFWYRQTMMQGLELLAYFRNRAPLDDSGMPKDRFSAEMPDATLATLKIQPSEPRDSAVYFCASGLFPPGDAEQFFGPGTRLTVL.

This clone was picked up a small number of times. The chain has TRBV11-2 and TRBJ2-1; D is ambiguous. This CDR3 is 14 amino acids long. Trimming pared 2 bases from V and 2 bases from J, leaving 7 bases between. CDR1 and CDR2 from the germline V gene are SGHAT and FQNNGV. The CDR3 protein is CASSLLAAYNEQFF. CDR3 coding DNA: TGTGCCAGCAGCTTATTGGCTGCCTACAATGAGCAGTTCTTC.

This clone appeared many times. Other DNA variants within this sample encode the same CDR3. The rearrangement joins TRBV11-2 to TRBJ2-3; D not resolved. Germline-derived CDR1 and CDR2 are SGHAT and FQNNGV. CDR3 size: 12 residues. V was shortened by 4 bases and J by 0 bases, with 2 bases between the two germline ends. The CDR3 DNA reads as TGTGCCAGCAGCTCTAGCACAGATACGCAGTATTTT. Translating gives CASSSSTDTQYF.

The gene calls are TRBV29-1 and TRBJ2-1, with TRBD2 matching over 7 bases. The CDR3 totals 13 residues. Trimming removed 3 bases from V and 6 bases from J; junction bases left unmatched: 5. The germline V gene encodes CDR1 SQVTM and CDR2 ANQGSEA. The CDR3 nucleotides are TGCAGCGTTGACAATGGGGGGGGCAATGAGCAGTTCTTC. Translation gives CSVDNGGGNEQFF.

The rearrangement links TRBV28 to TRBJ2-5, with D maybe TRBD2 (6 bases). V was clipped by 6 bases and J by 4 bases, with 12 bases between them. Germline CDR1 reads MDHEN; CDR2 reads SYDVKM. The length of the CDR3 is 13 residues. The CDR3 DNA follows: TGTGCCAGCAGCCCCCGGGGGACAGAGACCCAGTACTTC. This sequence encodes CASSPRGTETQYF. Looking up the rest from reference TRBV28 and TRBJ2-5 gives the full variable domain: DVKVTQSSRYLVKRTGEKVFLECVQDMDHENMFWYRQDPGLGLRLIYFSYDVKMKEKGDIPEGYSVSREKKERFSLILESASTNQTSMYLCASSPRGTETQYFGPGTRLLVL.